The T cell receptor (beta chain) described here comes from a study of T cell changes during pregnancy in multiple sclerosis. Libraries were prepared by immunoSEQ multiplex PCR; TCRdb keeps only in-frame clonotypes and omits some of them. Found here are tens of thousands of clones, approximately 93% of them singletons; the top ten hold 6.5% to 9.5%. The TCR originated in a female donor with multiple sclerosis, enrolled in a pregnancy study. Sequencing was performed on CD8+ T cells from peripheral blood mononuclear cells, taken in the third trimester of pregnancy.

CDR3 loop: CASSVDRGDEQFF. The CDR3 DNA follows: TGTGCCAGCAGCGTAGATCGTGGAGATGAGCAGTTCTTC. V gene TRBV9 combines with J gene TRBJ2-1; D uncertain. Trimming removed 0 bases at V and 8 bases at J, with 9 bases between. This CDR3 has 13 amino acids. The germline gives CDR1 SGDLS, CDR2 YYNGEE.